This T cell receptor (beta chain) was found in a study of a mutant IDH1 vaccine in newly diagnosed glioma. Study-wide background: Vaccination started 4-6 weeks after radiotherapy alone, or with temozolomide cycles. There were roughly 60% males and approximately 38% females among treated patients, whose mean age was about 44 years. Earlier therapy was either radiotherapy, temozolomide, or both, and most got both.

V gave up 2 bases and J gave up 0 bases, with 11 bases separating them. Germline-derived CDR1 and CDR2 are MNHNY and SVGAGI (reference sequence). The CDR3 consists of 16 residues. Libraries were prepared by immunoSEQ multiplex PCR; TCRdb keeps only in-frame clonotypes and omits some of them. This sample has about 55,000 clones, with about three quarters found just once. On this clone itself: Its antigen is currently unknown.

The time point was: week 47, end of study. Every vaccine dose comprised 300 ug of mutant IDH1 20-mer peptide plus topical imiquimod. The chain is built from TRBV6-6 and TRBJ1-3; D is possibly TRBD1 (5 bases). This specimen consisted of PBMCs, obtained from a glioma patient whose treatment included an IDH1 peptide vaccine. The sequence was collected from a woman between 35 and 50 years old with glioma. Some clones in this sample may be carry-over from other donors' samples. The CDR3, as DNA: TGTGCCAGCAGTTACGAGGGACGGGCCTCTGGAAACACCATATATTTT. Protein sequence: CASSYEGRASGNTIYF.